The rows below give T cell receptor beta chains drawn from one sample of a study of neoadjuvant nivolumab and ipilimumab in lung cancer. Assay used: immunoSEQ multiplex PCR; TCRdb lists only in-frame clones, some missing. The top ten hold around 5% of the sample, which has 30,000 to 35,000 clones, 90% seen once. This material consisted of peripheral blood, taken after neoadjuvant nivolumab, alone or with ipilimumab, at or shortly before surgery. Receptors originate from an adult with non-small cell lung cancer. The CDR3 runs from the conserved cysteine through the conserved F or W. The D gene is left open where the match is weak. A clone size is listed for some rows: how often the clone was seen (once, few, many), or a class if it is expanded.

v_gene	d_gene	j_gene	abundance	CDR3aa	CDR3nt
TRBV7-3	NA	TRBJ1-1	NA	CASSLAGKNTEAFF	TGTGCCAGCAGCTTGGCAGGAAAGAACACTGAAGCTTTCTTT
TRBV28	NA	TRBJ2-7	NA	CASSLRPGAQEQYF	TGTGCCAGCAGTTTAAGGCCAGGCGCTCAAGAGCAGTACTTC
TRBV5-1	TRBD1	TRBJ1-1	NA	CASSLAKGGGGTEAFF	TGCGCCAGCAGCTTGGCCAAAGGGGGCGGTGGCACTGAAGCTTTCTTT
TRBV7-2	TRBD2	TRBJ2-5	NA	CASSLEAPSGGTQETQYF	TGTGCCAGCAGCTTAGAGGCCCCTAGCGGGGGGACCCAAGAGACCCAGTACTTC
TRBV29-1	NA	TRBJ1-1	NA	CSVEGAGRTEAFF	TGCAGCGTTGAAGGGGCAGGGCGCACTGAAGCTTTCTTT
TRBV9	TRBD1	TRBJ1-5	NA	CASSVAPTGEQPQHF	TGTGCCAGCAGCGTAGCCCCAACAGGGGAACAGCCCCAGCATTTT
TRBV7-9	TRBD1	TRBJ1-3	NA	CASSLAGTGGSGNTIYF	TGTGCCAGCAGCTTAGCGGGGACAGGGGGCTCTGGAAACACCATATATTTT
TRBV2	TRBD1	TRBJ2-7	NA	CASRVSRDSDYEQYF	TGTGCCAGCAGAGTAAGCCGGGACAGCGACTACGAGCAGTACTTC
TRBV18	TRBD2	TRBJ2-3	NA	CASSPGLAGGLADTQYF	TGTGCCAGCTCACCCGGACTAGCGGGGGGCTTAGCAGATACGCAGTATTTT
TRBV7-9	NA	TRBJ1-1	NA	CASSPWNTEAFF	TGTGCCAGCAGCCCCTGGAACACTGAAGCTTTCTTT
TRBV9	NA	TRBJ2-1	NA	CASSVGGSAHNEQFF	TGTGCCAGCAGCGTAGGGGGGAGTGCCCACAATGAGCAGTTCTTC
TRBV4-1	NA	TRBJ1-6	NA	CASSQGPSPLHF	TGCGCCAGCAGCCAAGGACCCTCACCCCTCCACTTT
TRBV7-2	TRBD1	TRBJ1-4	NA	CASSSTGTNEKLFF	TGTGCCAGCAGCTCGACAGGGACGAATGAAAAACTGTTTTTT
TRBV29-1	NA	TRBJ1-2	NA	CSVEDGGGGYTF	TGCAGCGTTGAAGATGGGGGGGGAGGCTACACCTTC
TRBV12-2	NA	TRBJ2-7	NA	CASRLEEDLAYEQYF	TGTGCAAGTCGCTTAGAGGAGGATCTAGCCTACGAGCAGTACTTC
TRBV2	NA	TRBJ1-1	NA	CASSEDLEAFF	TGTGCCAGCAGTGAAGACCTCGAAGCTTTCTTT
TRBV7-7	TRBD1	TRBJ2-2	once	CASSSGQATTGELFF	TGTGCCAGCAGCTCGGGACAGGCGACCACCGGGGAGCTGTTTTTT
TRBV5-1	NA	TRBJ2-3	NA	CASSPRGGSDTQYF	TGCGCCAGCAGCCCAAGAGGGGGTTCAGATACGCAGTATTTT
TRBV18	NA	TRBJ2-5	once	CASSESPEAYQETQYF	TGTGCCAGCTCGGAATCCCCAGAGGCTTACCAAGAGACCCAGTACTTC
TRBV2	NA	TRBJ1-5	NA	CASRPRAGLQPQHF	TGTGCCAGCAGACCAAGGGCAGGGTTACAGCCCCAGCATTTT
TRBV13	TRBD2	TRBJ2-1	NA	CASSSASGGVYEQFF	TGTGCCAGCAGCTCCGCTAGCGGGGGGGTCTATGAGCAGTTCTTC
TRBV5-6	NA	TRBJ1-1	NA	CASSLALAGDTEAFF	TGTGCCAGCAGCTTGGCCCTAGCTGGGGACACTGAAGCTTTCTTT
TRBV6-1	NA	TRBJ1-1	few	CASSELRGEAFF	TGTGCCAGCAGTGAACTACGAGGGGAAGCTTTCTTT
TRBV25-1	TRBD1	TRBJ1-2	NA	CASRGQGENYGYTF	TGTGCCAGCCGGGGACAGGGGGAGAACTATGGCTACACCTTC
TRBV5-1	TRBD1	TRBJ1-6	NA	CASSPRDRNNSPLHF	TGCGCCAGCAGCCCAAGGGACAGAAATAATTCACCCCTCCACTTT
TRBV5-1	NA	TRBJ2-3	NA	CASSLGVVSTDTQYF	TGCGCCAGCAGCTTAGGGGTGGTTAGCACAGATACGCAGTATTTT
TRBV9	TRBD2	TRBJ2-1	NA	CASSASGKEQFF	TGTGCCAGCAGCGCAAGCGGGAAAGAGCAGTTCTTC
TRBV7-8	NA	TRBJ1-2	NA	CASSLANYGYTF	TGTGCCAGCAGCTTAGCGAACTATGGCTACACCTTC
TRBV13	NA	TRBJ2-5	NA	CASSLSGVVGTQYF	TGTGCCAGCAGCTTATCAGGGGTGGTAGGGACCCAGTACTTC
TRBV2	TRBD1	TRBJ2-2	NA	CASKGQGGELFF	TGTGCCAGCAAGGGACAGGGCGGGGAGCTGTTTTTT
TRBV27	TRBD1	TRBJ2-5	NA	CASSFSRGQGTQYF	TGTGCCAGCAGTTTTTCCAGGGGGCAGGGGACCCAGTACTTC
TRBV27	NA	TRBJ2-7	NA	CASSPFDHYEQYF	TGTGCCAGCAGCCCCTTCGATCACTACGAGCAGTACTTC
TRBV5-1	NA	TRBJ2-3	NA	CASSLERGSLTDTQYF	TGCGCCAGCAGCTTGGAAAGGGGGTCCCTCACAGATACGCAGTATTTT
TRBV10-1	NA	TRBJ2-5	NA	CASSEGAGTQYF	TGCGCCAGCAGTGAAGGGGCCGGGACCCAGTACTTC
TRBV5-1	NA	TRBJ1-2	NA	CASSSPPSLGYTF	TGCGCCAGCAGTTCGCCCCCCTCTCTCGGCTACACCTTC
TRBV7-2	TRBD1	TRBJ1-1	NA	CASSNRDRGTEAFF	TGTGCCAGCAGCAACCGGGACAGGGGCACTGAAGCTTTCTTT
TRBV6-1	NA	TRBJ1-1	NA	CASMEGGPRMAFF	TGTGCCAGCATGGAGGGGGGACCCCGGATGGCTTTCTTT
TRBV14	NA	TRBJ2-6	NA	CASSQDGTGANVLTF	TGTGCCAGCAGCCAAGATGGGACTGGGGCCAACGTCCTGACTTTC
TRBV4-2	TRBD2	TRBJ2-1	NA	CASSQVGGSYNEQFF	TGTGCCAGCAGCCAGGTCGGGGGGAGCTACAATGAGCAGTTCTTC
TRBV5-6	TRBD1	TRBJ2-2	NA	CASSFGTGSSGELFF	TGTGCCAGCAGTTTCGGGACAGGGTCGTCCGGGGAGCTGTTTTTT
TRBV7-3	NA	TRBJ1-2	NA	CASSLMGGANYGYTF	TGTGCCAGCAGCTTAATGGGGGGGGCTAACTATGGCTACACCTTC
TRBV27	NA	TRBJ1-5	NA	CASSLTDSRNQPQHF	TGTGCCAGCAGTTTAACGGACAGTCGCAATCAGCCCCAGCATTTT
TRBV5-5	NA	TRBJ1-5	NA	CASSLNQGRNQPQHF	TGTGCCAGCAGCCTAAATCAGGGCCGCAATCAGCCCCAGCATTTT
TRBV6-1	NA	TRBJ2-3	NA	CASASGADTQYF	TGTGCCAGCGCCTCGGGGGCAGATACGCAGTATTTT
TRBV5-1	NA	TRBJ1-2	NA	CASSLAGLQTGSYGYTF	TGCGCCAGCAGCTTGGCTGGGCTGCAAACAGGGAGCTATGGCTACACCTTC